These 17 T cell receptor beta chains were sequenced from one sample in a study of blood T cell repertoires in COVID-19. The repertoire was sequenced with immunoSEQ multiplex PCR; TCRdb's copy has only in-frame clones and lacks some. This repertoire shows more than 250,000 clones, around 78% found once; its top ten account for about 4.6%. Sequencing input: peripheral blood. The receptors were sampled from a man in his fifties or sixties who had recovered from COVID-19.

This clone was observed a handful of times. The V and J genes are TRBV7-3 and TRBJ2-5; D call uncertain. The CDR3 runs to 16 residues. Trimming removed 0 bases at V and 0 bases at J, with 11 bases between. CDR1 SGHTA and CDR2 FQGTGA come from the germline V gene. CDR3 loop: CASSLTAENYQETQYF. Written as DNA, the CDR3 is TGTGCCAGCAGCTTAACGGCGGAAAATTACCAAGAGACCCAGTACTTC.

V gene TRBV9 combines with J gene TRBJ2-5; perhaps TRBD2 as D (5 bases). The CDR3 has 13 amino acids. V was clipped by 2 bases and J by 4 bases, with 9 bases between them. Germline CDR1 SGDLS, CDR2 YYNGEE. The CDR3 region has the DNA TGTGCCAGCAGCGTTGCGGGCTTAGAGACCCAGTACTTC. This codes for CASSVAGLETQYF.

DNA of the CDR3: TGTGCCAGCAGACGGGACTTGGGGTCCAATGAGCAGTTCTTC. Its protein product is CASRRDLGSNEQFF. The chain joins TRBV6-5 to TRBJ2-1, with a tentative D call TRBD2 (6 bases). The CDR3 has 14 residues. CDR1 and CDR2 (germline): MNHEY, SVGAGI. V was trimmed by 6 bases and J by 6 bases, leaving 15 bases between them.

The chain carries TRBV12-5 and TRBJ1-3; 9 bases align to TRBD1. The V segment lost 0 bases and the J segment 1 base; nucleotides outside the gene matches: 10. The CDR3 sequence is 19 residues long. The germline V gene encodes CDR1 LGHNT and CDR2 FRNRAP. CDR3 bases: TGTGCTAGTGGTTTGGTACAGGGGACAGGGAGCCTGTCTGGAAACACCATATATTTT. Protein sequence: CASGLVQGTGSLSGNTIYF.

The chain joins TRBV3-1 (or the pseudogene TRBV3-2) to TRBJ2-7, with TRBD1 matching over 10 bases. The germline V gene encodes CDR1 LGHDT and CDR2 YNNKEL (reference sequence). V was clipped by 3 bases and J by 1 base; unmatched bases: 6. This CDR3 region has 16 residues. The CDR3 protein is CASSQSPGQGSYEQYF. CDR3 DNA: TGTGCCAGCAGCCAGAGTCCGGGACAGGGGTCCTACGAGCAGTACTTC.

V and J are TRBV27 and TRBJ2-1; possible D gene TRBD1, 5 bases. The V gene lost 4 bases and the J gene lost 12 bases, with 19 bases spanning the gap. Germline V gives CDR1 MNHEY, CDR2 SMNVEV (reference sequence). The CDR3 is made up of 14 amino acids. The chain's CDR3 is CASSYLTQGTGQFF. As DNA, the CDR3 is TGTGCCAGCAGTTACCTAACCCAGGGCACTGGGCAGTTCTTC.

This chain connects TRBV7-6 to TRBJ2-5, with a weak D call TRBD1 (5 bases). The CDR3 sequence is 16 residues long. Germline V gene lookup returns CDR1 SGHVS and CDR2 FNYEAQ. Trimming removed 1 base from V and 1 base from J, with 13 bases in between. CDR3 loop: CASSLGGRVTQETQYF. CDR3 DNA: TGTGCCAGCAGCTTAGGAGGCAGGGTCACCCAAGAGACCCAGTACTTC.

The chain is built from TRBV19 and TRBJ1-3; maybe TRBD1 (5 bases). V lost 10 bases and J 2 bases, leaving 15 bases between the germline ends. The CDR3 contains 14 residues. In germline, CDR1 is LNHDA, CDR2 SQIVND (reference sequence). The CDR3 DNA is TGTGCCACTAAAGCTGGGGCCACTGGAAACACCATATATTTT. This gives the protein CATKAGATGNTIYF.

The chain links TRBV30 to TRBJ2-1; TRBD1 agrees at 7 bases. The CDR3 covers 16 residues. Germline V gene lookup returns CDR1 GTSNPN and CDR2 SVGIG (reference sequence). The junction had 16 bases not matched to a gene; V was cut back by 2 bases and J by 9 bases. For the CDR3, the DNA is TGTGCCTGGAGTCCTCCCGGGACAGTGGTAAACGGTGAGCAGTTCTTC. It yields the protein CAWSPPGTVVNGEQFF.

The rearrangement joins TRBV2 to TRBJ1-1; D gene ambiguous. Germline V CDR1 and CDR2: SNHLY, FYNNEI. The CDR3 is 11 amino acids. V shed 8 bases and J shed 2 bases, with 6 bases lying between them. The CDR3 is CASPTNTEAFF. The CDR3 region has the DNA TGTGCCAGCCCTACTAACACTGAAGCTTTCTTT. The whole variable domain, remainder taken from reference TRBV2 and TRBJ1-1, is EPEVTQTPSHQVTQMGQEVILRCVPISNHLYFYWYRQILGQKVEFLVSFYNNEISEKSEIFDDQFSVERPDGSNFTLKIRSTKLEDSAMYFCASPTNTEAFFGQGTRLTVV.

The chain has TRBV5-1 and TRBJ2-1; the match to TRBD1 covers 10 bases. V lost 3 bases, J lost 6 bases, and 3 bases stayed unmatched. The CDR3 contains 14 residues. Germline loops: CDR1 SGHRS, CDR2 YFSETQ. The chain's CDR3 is CASSWGDRGNEQFF. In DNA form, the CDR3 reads TGCGCCAGCAGCTGGGGGGACAGGGGCAATGAGCAGTTCTTC.

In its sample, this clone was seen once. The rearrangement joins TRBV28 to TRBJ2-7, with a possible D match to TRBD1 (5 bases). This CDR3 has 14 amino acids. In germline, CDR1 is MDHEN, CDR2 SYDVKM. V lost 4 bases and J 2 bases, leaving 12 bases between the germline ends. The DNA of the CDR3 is TGTGCCAGCAGTTCGGCAGGGAACCCCTACGAGCAGTACTTC. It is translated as CASSSAGNPYEQYF.

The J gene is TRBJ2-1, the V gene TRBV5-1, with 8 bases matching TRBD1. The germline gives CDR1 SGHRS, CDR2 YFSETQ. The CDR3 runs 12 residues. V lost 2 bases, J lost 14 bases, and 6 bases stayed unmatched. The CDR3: CASSFTGGPEFF. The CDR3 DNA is TGCGCCAGCAGCTTCACAGGGGGGCCGGAGTTCTTC.

Here the CDR3 reads CASSFPEGASSYEQYF. The CDR3 coding sequence is TGTGCCAGCAGCTTTCCTGAGGGGGCCTCCTCCTACGAGCAGTACTTC. The chain uses TRBV5-6 and TRBJ2-7, with 7 bases matching TRBD1. The V gene end was trimmed by 2 bases and the J gene end by 0 bases; junction bases not matched to a gene: 8. The length of the CDR3 is 16 residues. CDR1 SGHDT and CDR2 YYEEEE come from the germline V gene.

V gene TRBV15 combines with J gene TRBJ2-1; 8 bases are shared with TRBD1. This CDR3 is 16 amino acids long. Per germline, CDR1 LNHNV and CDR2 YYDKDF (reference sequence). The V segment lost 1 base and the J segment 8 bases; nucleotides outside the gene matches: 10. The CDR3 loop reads CATSRVSQGARHEQFF. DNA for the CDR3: TGTGCCACCAGCAGAGTGTCCCAGGGGGCGCGGCATGAGCAGTTCTTC.

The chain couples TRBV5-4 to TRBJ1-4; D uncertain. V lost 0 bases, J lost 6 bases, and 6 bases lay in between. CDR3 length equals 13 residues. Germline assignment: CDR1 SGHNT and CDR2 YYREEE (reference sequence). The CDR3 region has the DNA TGTGCCAGCAGCTTGGCCAGTGATGAAAAACTGTTTTTT. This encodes CASSLASDEKLFF.

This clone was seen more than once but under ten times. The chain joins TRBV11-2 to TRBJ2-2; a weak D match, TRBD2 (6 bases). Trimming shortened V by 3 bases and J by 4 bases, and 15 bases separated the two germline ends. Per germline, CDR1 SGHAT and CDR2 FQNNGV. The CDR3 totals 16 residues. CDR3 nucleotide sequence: TGTGCCAGCAGCTTGGGACTCCAGAAGAGCACCGGGGAGCTGTTTTTT. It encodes CASSLGLQKSTGELFF.